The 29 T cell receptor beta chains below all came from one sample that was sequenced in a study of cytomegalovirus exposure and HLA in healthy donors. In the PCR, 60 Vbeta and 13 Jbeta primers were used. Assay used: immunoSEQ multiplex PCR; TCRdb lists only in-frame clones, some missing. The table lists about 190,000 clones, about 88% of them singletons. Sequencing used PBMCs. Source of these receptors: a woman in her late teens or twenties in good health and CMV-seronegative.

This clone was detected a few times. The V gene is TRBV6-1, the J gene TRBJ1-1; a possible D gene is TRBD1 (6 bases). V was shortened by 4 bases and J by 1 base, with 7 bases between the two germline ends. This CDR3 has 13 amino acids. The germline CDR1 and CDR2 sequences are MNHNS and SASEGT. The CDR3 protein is CASSATGNTEAFF. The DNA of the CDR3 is TGTGCCAGCAGTGCGACAGGGAACACTGAAGCTTTCTTT.

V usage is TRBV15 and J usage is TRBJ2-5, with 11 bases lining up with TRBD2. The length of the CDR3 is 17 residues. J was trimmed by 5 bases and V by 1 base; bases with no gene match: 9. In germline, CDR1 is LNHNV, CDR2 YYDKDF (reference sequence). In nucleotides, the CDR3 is TGTGCCACCAGCAGAGGGGGGTATAGCGGGGGGGGTGAGACCCAGTACTTC. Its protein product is CATSRGGYSGGGETQYF. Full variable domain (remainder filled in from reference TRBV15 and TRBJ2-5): DAMVIQNPRYQVTQFGKPVTLSCSQTLNHNVMYWYQQKSSQAPKLLFHYYDKDFNNEADTPDNFQSRRPNTSFCFLDIRSPGLGDTAMYLCATSRGGYSGGGETQYFGPGTRLLVL.

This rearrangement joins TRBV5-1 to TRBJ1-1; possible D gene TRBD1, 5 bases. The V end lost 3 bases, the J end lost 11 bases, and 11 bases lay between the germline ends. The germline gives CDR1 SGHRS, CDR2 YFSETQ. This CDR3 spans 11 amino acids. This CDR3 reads CASSWGGTAFF. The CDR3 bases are TGCGCCAGCAGCTGGGGGGGGACGGCTTTCTTT.

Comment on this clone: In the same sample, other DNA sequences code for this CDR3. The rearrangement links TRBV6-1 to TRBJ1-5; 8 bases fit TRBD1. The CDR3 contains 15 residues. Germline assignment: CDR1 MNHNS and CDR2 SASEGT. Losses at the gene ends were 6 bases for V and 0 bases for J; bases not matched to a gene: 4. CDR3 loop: CASRPGQGSNQPQHF. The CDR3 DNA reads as TGTGCCAGCAGACCCGGACAGGGTAGCAATCAGCCCCAGCATTTT.

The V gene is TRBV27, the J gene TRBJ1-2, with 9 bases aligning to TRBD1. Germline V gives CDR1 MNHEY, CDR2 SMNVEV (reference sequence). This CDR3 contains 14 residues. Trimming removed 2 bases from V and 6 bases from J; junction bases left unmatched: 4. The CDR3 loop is CASSLTGGLNGYTF. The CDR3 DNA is TGTGCCAGCAGTTTAACAGGGGGCCTTAATGGCTACACCTTC.

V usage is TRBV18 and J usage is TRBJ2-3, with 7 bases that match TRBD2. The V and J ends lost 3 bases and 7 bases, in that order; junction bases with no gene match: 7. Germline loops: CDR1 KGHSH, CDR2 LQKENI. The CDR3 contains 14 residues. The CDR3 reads CASSPPGLLHTQYF. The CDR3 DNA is TGTGCCAGCTCACCCCCGGGACTACTGCATACGCAGTATTTT.

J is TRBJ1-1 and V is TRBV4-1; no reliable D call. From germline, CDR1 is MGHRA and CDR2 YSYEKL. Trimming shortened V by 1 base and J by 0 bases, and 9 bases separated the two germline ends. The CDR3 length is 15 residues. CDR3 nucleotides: TGCGCCAGCAGCCAAGCAGGTTACATGAACACTGAAGCTTTCTTT. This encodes CASSQAGYMNTEAFF.

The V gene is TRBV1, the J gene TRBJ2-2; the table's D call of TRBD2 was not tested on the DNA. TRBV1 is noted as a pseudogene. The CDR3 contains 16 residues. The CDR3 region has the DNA TGCACCAGCAGCCACGTAGCGGGGGCGAACACCGGGGAGCTGTTTTTT. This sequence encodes CTSSHVAGANTGELFF.

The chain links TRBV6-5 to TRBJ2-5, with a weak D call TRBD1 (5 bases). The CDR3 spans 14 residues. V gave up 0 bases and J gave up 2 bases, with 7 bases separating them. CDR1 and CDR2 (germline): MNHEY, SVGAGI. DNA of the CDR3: TGTGCCAGCAGTTACTCGCACAGGCAAGAGACCCAGTACTTC. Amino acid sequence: CASSYSHRQETQYF.

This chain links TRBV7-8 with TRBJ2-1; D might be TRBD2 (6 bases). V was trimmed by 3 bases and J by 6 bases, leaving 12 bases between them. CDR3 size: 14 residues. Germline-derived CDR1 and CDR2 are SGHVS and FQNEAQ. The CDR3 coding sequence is TGTGCCAGCAGCTTGGGGGGACTCTTCAATGAGCAGTTCTTC. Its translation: CASSLGGLFNEQFF.

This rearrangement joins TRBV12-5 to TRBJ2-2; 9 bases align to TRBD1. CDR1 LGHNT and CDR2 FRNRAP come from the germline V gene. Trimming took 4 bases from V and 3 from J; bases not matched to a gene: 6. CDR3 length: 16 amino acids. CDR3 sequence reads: CASGSGTGIYTGELFF. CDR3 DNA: TGTGCTAGTGGTTCCGGGACAGGGATTTACACCGGGGAGCTGTTTTTT.

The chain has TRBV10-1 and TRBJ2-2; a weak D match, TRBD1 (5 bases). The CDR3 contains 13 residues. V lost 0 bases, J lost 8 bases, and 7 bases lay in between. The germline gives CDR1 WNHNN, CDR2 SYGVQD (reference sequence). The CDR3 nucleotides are TGCGCCAGCAGTGAGTCCTACAGGGGGGAGCTGTTTTTT. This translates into CASSESYRGELFF.

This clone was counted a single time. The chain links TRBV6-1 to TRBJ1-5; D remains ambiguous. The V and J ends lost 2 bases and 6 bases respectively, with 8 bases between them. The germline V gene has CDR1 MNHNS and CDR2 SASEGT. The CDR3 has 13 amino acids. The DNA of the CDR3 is TGTGCCAGCAGTGAAACGTTCGGTCAGCCCCAGCATTTT. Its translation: CASSETFGQPQHF.

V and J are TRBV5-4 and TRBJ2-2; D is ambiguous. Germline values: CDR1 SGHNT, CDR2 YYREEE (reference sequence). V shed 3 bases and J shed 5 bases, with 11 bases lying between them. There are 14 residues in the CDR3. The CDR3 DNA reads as TGTGCCAGCAGCTCCCTCCCCGAGACCGGGGAGCTGTTTTTT. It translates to CASSSLPETGELFF. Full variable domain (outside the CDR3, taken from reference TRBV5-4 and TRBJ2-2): ETGVTQSPTHLIKTRGQQVTLRCSSQSGHNTVSWYQQALGQGPQFIFQYYREEENGRGNFPPRFSGLQFPNYSSELNVNALELDDSALYLCASSSLPETGELFFGEGSRLTVL.

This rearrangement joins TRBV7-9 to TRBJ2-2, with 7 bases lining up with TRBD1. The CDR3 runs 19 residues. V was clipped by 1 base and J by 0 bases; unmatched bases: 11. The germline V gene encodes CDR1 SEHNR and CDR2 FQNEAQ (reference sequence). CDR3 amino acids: CASSLGWKGARANTGELFF. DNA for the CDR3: TGTGCCAGCAGCTTAGGATGGAAGGGGGCCCGCGCGAACACCGGGGAGCTGTTTTTT.

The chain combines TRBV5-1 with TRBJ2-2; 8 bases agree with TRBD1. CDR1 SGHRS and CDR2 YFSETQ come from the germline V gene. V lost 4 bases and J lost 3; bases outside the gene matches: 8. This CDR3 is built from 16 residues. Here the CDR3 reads CASSPDRGQDTGELFF. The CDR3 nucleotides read TGCGCCAGCAGCCCCGACAGGGGTCAGGACACCGGGGAGCTGTTTTTT.

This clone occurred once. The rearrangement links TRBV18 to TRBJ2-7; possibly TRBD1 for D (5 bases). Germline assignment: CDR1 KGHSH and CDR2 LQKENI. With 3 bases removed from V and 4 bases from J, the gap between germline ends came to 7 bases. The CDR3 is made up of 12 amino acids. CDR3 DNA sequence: TGTGCCAGCTCACCTGACAGTTACGAGCAGTACTTC. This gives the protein CASSPDSYEQYF.

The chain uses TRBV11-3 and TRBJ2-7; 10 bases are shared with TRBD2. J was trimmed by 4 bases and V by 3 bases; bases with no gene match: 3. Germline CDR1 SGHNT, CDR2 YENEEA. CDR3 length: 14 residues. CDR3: CASSFETSGYEQYF. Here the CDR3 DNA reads TGTGCCAGCAGCTTCGAGACTAGCGGGTACGAGCAGTACTTC.

Here the CDR3 reads CASSQGTPLSYGYTF. The CDR3 DNA is TGCGCCAGCAGCCAAGGGACTCCTTTGTCCTATGGCTACACCTTC. This rearrangement joins TRBV4-1 to TRBJ1-2, with D hard to call. The CDR3 runs to 15 residues. CDR1 and CDR2 from the germline V gene are MGHRA and YSYEKL. V lost 1 base and J 4 bases, leaving 13 bases between the germline ends.

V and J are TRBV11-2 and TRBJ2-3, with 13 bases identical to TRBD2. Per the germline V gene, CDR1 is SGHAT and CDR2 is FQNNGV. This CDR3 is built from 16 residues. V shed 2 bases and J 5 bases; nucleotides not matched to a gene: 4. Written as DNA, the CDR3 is TGTGCCAGCAGCTTAAGACTAGCGGGGGGAAGAGATACGCAGTATTTT. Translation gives CASSLRLAGGRDTQYF.

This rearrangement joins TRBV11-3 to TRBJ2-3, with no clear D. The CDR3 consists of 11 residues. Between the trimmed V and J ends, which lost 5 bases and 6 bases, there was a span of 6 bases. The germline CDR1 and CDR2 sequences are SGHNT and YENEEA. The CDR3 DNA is TGTGCCAGCAGCCCTAAGGATACGCAGTATTTT. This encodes CASSPKDTQYF.

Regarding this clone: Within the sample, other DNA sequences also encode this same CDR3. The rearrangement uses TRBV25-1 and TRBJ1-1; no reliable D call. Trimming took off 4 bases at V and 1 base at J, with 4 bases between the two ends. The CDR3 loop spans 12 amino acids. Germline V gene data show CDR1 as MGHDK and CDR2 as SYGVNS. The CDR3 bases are TGTGCCAGCAGTGCAGGGAACACTGAAGCTTTCTTT. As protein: CASSAGNTEAFF.

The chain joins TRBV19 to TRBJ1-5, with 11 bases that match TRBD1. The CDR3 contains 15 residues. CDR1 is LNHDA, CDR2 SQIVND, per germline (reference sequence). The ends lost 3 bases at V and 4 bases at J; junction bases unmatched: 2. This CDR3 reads CASSMGDRGNQPQHF. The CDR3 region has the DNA TGTGCCAGTAGTATGGGGGACAGGGGGAATCAGCCCCAGCATTTT.

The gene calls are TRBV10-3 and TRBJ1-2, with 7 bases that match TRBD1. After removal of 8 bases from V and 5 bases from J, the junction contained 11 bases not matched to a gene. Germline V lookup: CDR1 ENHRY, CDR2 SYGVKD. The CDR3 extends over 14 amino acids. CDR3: CAIRASGTDYGYTF. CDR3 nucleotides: TGTGCCATCCGAGCCTCCGGGACAGATTATGGCTACACCTTC.

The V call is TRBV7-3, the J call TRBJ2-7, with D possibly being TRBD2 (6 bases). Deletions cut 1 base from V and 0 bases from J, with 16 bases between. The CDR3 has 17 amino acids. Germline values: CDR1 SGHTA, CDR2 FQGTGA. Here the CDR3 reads CASSLNWIGRGSYEQYF. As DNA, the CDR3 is TGTGCCAGCAGCTTAAATTGGATAGGGCGGGGCTCCTACGAGCAGTACTTC.

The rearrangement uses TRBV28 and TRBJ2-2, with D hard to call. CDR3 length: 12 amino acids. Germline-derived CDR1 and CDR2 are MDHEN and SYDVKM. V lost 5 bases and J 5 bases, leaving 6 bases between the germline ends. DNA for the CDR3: TGTGCCAGCAGTCTCCCGACCGGGGAGCTGTTTTTT. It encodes CASSLPTGELFF.

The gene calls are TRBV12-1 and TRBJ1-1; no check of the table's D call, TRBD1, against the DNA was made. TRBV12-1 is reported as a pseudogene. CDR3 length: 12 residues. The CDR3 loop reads CASSSWNTEAFF. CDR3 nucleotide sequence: TGTGCCAGCAGCTCATGGAACACTGAAGCTTTCTTT.

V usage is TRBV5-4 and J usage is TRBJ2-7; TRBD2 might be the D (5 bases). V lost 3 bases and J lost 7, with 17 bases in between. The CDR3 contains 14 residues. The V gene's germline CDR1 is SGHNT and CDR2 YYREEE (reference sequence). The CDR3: CASSWRRRSGEQYF. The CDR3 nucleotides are TGTGCCAGCAGCTGGAGGCGCAGGTCTGGGGAGCAGTACTTC. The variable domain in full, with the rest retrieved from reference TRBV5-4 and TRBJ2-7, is ETGVTQSPTHLIKTRGQQVTLRCSSQSGHNTVSWYQQALGQGPQFIFQYYREEENGRGNFPPRFSGLQFPNYSSELNVNALELDDSALYLCASSWRRRSGEQYFGPGTRLTVT.

CDR3 sequence reads: CASSSEIGGMQYF. The CDR3 DNA reads TGTGCCAGCAGCTCCGAGATCGGGGGGATGCAGTATTTT. The genes are TRBV7-2 and TRBJ2-3, with 7 bases that match TRBD2. Per germline, CDR1 SGHTA and CDR2 FQGNSA. This CDR3 spans 13 amino acids. After removal of 4 bases from V and 11 bases from J, the junction contained 9 bases not matched to a gene.